The 20 T cell receptor beta chains presented below share a single source sample, sequenced in a study of blood T cell repertoires in COVID-19. Produced via immunoSEQ multiplex PCR; TCRdb's table is partial and in-frame only. The repertoire holds about 200,000 clones, about 85% seen once, with about 2.3% in the top ten. What was sequenced was PBMCs or T cells enriched from blood (not recorded which). Source of these receptors: a woman in her 30s who had recovered from COVID-19.

This clone was seen only a few times. The chain uses TRBV27 and TRBJ1-1, with D perhaps matching TRBD1 (5 bases). CDR3 length: 17 amino acids. Germline CDR1 is MNHEY and CDR2 is SMNVEV (reference sequence). Trimming left V 6 bases short and J 4 bases short, with 24 bases between. The CDR3 nucleotides are TGTGCCAGCAGCCCAACCCGCAGGGCGGTGGCTCCCACTGAAGCTTTCTTT. This translates into CASSPTRRAVAPTEAFF.

The chain couples TRBV6-2 or TRBV6-3 to TRBJ1-5; D gene unclear. Germline values: CDR1 MNHEY, CDR2 SVGEGT. Trimming took 2 bases from V and 0 from J, leaving 14 bases between them. The CDR3 sequence is 17 residues long. CDR3 loop: CASSYAEGGYSNQPQHF. In DNA form, the CDR3 reads TGTGCCAGCAGTTACGCGGAAGGCGGCTATAGCAATCAGCCCCAGCATTTT.

A word on this clone: Since a much larger clone is just one base distant, this may be a read error. The J gene is TRBJ1-3, the V gene TRBV12-3 or TRBV12-4; no clear D. V was pared by 4 bases and J by 0 bases, with 4 bases between. The CDR3 covers 13 residues. The CDR3 DNA follows: TGTGCCAGCAGTTCCAGCTCTGGAAACACCATATATTTT. Residues: CASSSSSGNTIYF.

CDR3 protein: CASSDSTSGALNTGELFF. CDR3 nucleotides: TGTGCCAGCAGTGATTCGACTAGCGGGGCGCTGAACACCGGGGAGCTGTTTTTT. V gene TRBV6-4 combines with J gene TRBJ2-2; TRBD2 aligns across 11 bases. The germline V gene has CDR1 MRHNA and CDR2 SNTAGT. Unmatched junction bases numbered 7, after V lost 3 bases and J lost 1 base. The CDR3 has 18 residues.

The chain has TRBV7-9 and TRBJ1-1; D might be TRBD1 (5 bases). The V end lost 5 bases, the J end lost 10 bases, and 20 bases lay between the germline ends. The CDR3 covers 14 residues. Looked up from germline, CDR1 is SEHNR and CDR2 is FQNEAQ (reference sequence). CDR3 in amino acids: CASSPPFGGTRAFF. Written as DNA, the CDR3 is TGTGCCAGCAGCCCCCCTTTCGGGGGGACGCGAGCTTTCTTT. Filled out from reference TRBV7-9 and TRBJ1-1, the complete variable domain reads DTGVSQNPRHKITKRGQNVTFRCDPISEHNRLYWYRQTLGQGPEFLTYFQNEAQLEKSRLLSDRFSAERPKGSFSTLEIQRTEQGDSAMYLCASSPPFGGTRAFFGQGTRLTVV.

The chain combines TRBV12-2 with TRBJ2-7; TRBD2 reflects the table's D call only, with no check against the DNA. TRBV12-2 is annotated as a pseudogene. There are 17 residues in the CDR3. The CDR3 reads CASRLAGKSRRDYEQYF. In nucleotides, the CDR3 is TGTGCAAGTCGCTTAGCCGGTAAAAGTCGGAGGGACTACGAGCAGTACTTC.

This chain uses TRBV29-1 with TRBJ1-1; tentatively, D is TRBD1 (6 bases). Looked up from germline, CDR1 is SQVTM and CDR2 is ANQGSEA. The CDR3 sequence is 11 residues long. The V gene lost 1 base and the J gene lost 6 bases, with 6 bases spanning the gap. The chain's CDR3 is CSVEGTAEAFF. The DNA for the CDR3 is TGCAGCGTTGAAGGGACAGCTGAAGCTTTCTTT.

This chain's CDR3 is CASSSQQRAGEEKLFF. For the CDR3, the DNA is TGTGCCAGCAGCTCTCAGCAAAGGGCAGGGGAAGAAAAACTGTTTTTT. The chain joins TRBV7-2 to TRBJ1-4, with a possible D match to TRBD1 (6 bases). The CDR3 loop spans 16 amino acids. Germline lookup yields CDR1 SGHTA and CDR2 FQGNSA. The V end lost 4 bases, the J end lost 8 bases, and 20 bases lay between the germline ends.

The chain carries TRBV4-1 and TRBJ2-7; D perhaps matches TRBD2 (5 bases). V dropped 0 bases and J dropped 6 bases, with 12 bases sitting between them. Per the germline V gene, CDR1 is MGHRA and CDR2 is YSYEKL. This CDR3 comprises 14 residues. Written as DNA, the CDR3 is TGCGCCAGCAGCCAAGATATGGAGGACCTCGAGCAGTACTTC. Its translation: CASSQDMEDLEQYF.

The chain has TRBV25-1 and TRBJ1-4; no definite D call. The CDR3 covers 11 residues. The V gene's germline CDR1 is MGHDK and CDR2 SYGVNS. Trimming took off 2 bases at V and 10 bases at J, with 5 bases between the two ends. CDR3 amino acids: CASSEGAKLFF. CDR3 DNA: TGTGCCAGCAGTGAAGGAGCAAAACTGTTTTTT.

The chain links TRBV19 to TRBJ1-3; 7 positions match TRBD1. The CDR3 runs 12 residues. Germline V gene sequence: CDR1 LNHDA, CDR2 SQIVND (reference sequence). Trimming took 6 bases from V and 7 from J; bases not matched to a gene: 3. The CDR3 DNA reads TGTGCCAGTAGCCAACAGGGGAACACCATATATTTT. Amino acids: CASSQQGNTIYF.

The J gene is TRBJ1-1, the V gene TRBV9; D not certain. The length of the CDR3 is 14 residues. Germline V gene sequence: CDR1 SGDLS, CDR2 YYNGEE. Trimming took off 0 bases at V and 2 bases at J, with 8 bases between the two ends. The CDR3 bases are TGTGCCAGCAGCGTAGGGTTACAAAACACTGAAGCTTTCTTT. Translation gives CASSVGLQNTEAFF.

This clone was seen more than once but under ten times. The chain joins TRBV19 to TRBJ1-2, with unresolved D. The CDR3 is 14 residues long. CDR1 and CDR2 (germline): LNHDA, SQIVND (reference sequence). The V end lost 1 base, the J end lost 5 bases, and 11 bases lay between the germline ends. In DNA form, the CDR3 reads TGTGCCAGTAGTATAGGGACCCAGCGGTATGGCTACACCTTC. Amino acid sequence: CASSIGTQRYGYTF. The full variable domain, rest sourced from reference TRBV19 and TRBJ1-2, is DGGITQSPKYLFRKEGQNVTLSCEQNLNHDAMYWYRQDPGQGLRLIYYSQIVNDFQKGDIAEGYSVSREKKESFPLTVTSAQKNPTAFYLCASSIGTQRYGYTFGSGTRLTVV.

CDR3 amino acids: CASSLNLQGRDGYTF. The CDR3 DNA follows: TGTGCCAGCAGCTTGAACCTACAGGGAAGGGATGGCTACACCTTC. The genes are TRBV5-6 and TRBJ1-2; possible D gene TRBD1, 6 bases. V lost 1 base to trimming and J lost 6 bases, with 16 bases between them. The CDR3 has 15 residues. Germline V gene lookup returns CDR1 SGHDT and CDR2 YYEEEE.

This chain joins TRBV3-1 (or the pseudogene TRBV3-2) and TRBJ2-3; 9 bases line up with TRBD2. The CDR3 totals 14 residues. Germline V gene lookup returns CDR1 LGHDT and CDR2 YNNKEL (reference sequence). V lost 6 bases and J lost 2; bases outside the gene matches: 3. The chain's CDR3 is CASSLAGNTDTQYF. The CDR3 nucleotides read TGTGCCAGCAGTCTAGCGGGGAACACAGATACGCAGTATTTT.

This sequence joins TRBV2 and TRBJ1-5; D possibly corresponds to TRBD1 (6 bases). Germline V lookup: CDR1 SNHLY, CDR2 FYNNEI. The germline V and J ends were trimmed by 3 bases and 3 bases, with 9 bases remaining between them. The CDR3 extends over 14 amino acids. CDR3 sequence reads: CASSDHRVNQPQHF. In DNA, the CDR3 is TGTGCCAGCAGTGACCACAGGGTCAATCAGCCCCAGCATTTT.

This clone came up once. This chain uses TRBV11-3 with TRBJ1-3; 7 bases fit TRBD1. V lost 4 bases and J lost 0; bases outside the gene matches: 0. Germline CDR1 is SGHNT and CDR2 is YENEEA. This CDR3 has 14 amino acids. The CDR3 DNA follows: TGTGCCAGCAGCTGGGACAGCTCTGGAAACACCATATATTTT. Protein: CASSWDSSGNTIYF.

The chain is built from TRBV5-1 and TRBJ1-1; D is undetermined. CDR1 is SGHRS, CDR2 YFSETQ, per germline. This CDR3 has 14 residues. Trimming took off 4 bases at V and 0 bases at J, with 10 bases between the two ends. Here the CDR3 reads CASSPRQVNTEAFF. CDR3 DNA sequence: TGCGCCAGCAGCCCCCGCCAGGTGAACACTGAAGCTTTCTTT.

This chain uses TRBV6-2 or TRBV6-3 with TRBJ2-7; D call uncertain. The V and J ends lost 0 bases and 0 bases respectively, with 9 bases between them. Germline V gives CDR1 MNHEY, CDR2 SVGEGT. CDR3 length: 15 amino acids. CDR3 protein: CASSYSSISSYEQYF. The CDR3 coding sequence is TGTGCCAGCAGTTACTCATCGATCAGCTCCTACGAGCAGTACTTC.

Comment on this clone: Sequence at one end of the junction differs from germline and may be a read error. The chain carries TRBV10-3 and TRBJ1-5, with 9 bases aligning to TRBD1. The germline V gene encodes CDR1 ENHRY and CDR2 SYGVKD. The CDR3 has 17 residues. CDR3 nucleotide sequence: TGTGCCATCAGTAAGTCCCGGGACAGGGAAGGCAATCAGCCCCAGCATTTT. Translated, it gives CAISKSRDREGNQPQHF.